This T cell receptor (beta chain) was identified in a study of CD8 T cells in Susac syndrome. The RNA, about 0.45 to 1 ug, was put through reverse transcription using random hexamers. TCRdb reanalysed the immunoSEQ multiplex PCR reads using MiXCR and keeps one entry per CDR3 protein. The data hold around 190,000 distinct CDR3 sequences, with roughly 94% observed a single time. This CDR3 is built from 16 residues. V lost 4 bases to trimming and J lost 5 bases; unmatched junction nucleotides: 12. The germline gives CDR1 SGDLS, CDR2 YYNGEE. This sequence joins TRBV9 and TRBJ1-1; TRBD1 aligns across 9 bases. The sequenced sample was CD4+ T cells from PBMCs. The sequence derives from a human donor with Susac syndrome. CDR3 amino acids: CASSQLPTGGWTEAFF. CDR3 sequence (DNA): TGTGCCAGCAGCCAGCTCCCCACAGGGGGCTGGACTGAAGCTTTCTTT.